This T cell receptor beta chain was found in a study of beta chain features in type 1 diabetes. Study-wide results and limits: Shorter templates may be favored by PCR, equally so in patients and controls. Shortening that was moderate but significant affected the TCRB CDR3s of Type 1 diabetes patients in all four CD4+ subsets.

Germline-derived CDR1 and CDR2 are MNHEY and SMNVEV (reference sequence). The CDR3 length is 15 residues. V lost 2 bases and J 2 bases, leaving 9 bases between the germline ends. The isolated RNA, all of it, was reverse transcribed, so expressed TCRB transcripts were what got sequenced. The repertoire was sequenced with immunoSEQ multiplex PCR; TCRdb's copy has only in-frame clones and lacks some. Altogether about 710,000 clones are present, over 11% being singletons, with the ten largest covering just under 0.04%. Comments on this clone: Antigen: not known.

One heparinised draw of blood, averaging roughly 0.12 L, came from each donor. Isolation of CD4+ naive, central memory, regulatory and stem cell-like memory cells was achieved by sorting via CD45RO/CCR7/CD25/CD127/CD95/CD27. J is TRBJ2-2 and V is TRBV27; tentatively, D is TRBD1 (5 bases). The sample was naive CD4+ T cells from blood. The clonotype comes from a man between 18 and 35 years old with type 1 diabetes. The CDR3 loop is CASSLIRVNTGELFF. The CDR3 DNA sequence: TGTGCCAGCAGTTTAATCAGGGTAAACACCGGGGAGCTGTTTTTT.